A single sample gave rise to the 3 T cell receptor beta chains below, sequenced in a study of spatial heterogeneity in lung cancer. Time point defined: sample taken at primary tumor resection. Frozen PBMC, nontumor lung or tumor provided whole RNA, which was sequenced unsorted. TCRdb used MiXCR to reprocess the 5' RACE reads, holding one entry per CDR3 protein. The table has 75,000 to 85,000 distinct CDR3 sequences, 15% to 25% seen once. The sample consisted of PBMCs, taken at surgery. These receptors were obtained from a male donor with early-stage non-small cell lung cancer.

This clonotype has more than one count but fewer than ten. The chain uses TRBV27 and TRBJ2-1, with 8 positions matching TRBD2. With V trimmed by 7 bases and J by 1 base, 6 bases remained unmatched. Germline V lookup: CDR1 MNHEY, CDR2 SMNVEV (reference sequence). The CDR3 consists of 15 residues. CDR3: CASTFGLASYNEQFF. The DNA of the CDR3 is TGTGCCAGCACCTTTGGACTAGCTTCCTACAATGAGCAGTTCTTC.

This clonotype was seen only once. The rearrangement links TRBV28 to TRBJ2-1; D uncertain. CDR1 and CDR2 (germline): MDHEN, SYDVKM. The CDR3 runs to 12 residues. Trimming took off 8 bases at V and 4 bases at J, with 9 bases between the two ends. The CDR3 sequence: CASERRYNEQFF. CDR3 DNA: TGTGCCAGCGAAAGGCGGTACAATGAGCAGTTCTTC.

The rearrangement links TRBV7-2 to TRBJ2-3, with D tentatively TRBD1 or TRBD2 (6 bases each). Germline CDR1 and CDR2: SGHTA and FQGNSA. The germline V and J ends were trimmed by 3 bases and 6 bases, with 10 bases remaining between them. The length of the CDR3 is 13 residues. The CDR3, as DNA: TGTGCCAGCAGCTTCTCGGGGGCTGATACGCAGTATTTT. It is translated as CASSFSGADTQYF.